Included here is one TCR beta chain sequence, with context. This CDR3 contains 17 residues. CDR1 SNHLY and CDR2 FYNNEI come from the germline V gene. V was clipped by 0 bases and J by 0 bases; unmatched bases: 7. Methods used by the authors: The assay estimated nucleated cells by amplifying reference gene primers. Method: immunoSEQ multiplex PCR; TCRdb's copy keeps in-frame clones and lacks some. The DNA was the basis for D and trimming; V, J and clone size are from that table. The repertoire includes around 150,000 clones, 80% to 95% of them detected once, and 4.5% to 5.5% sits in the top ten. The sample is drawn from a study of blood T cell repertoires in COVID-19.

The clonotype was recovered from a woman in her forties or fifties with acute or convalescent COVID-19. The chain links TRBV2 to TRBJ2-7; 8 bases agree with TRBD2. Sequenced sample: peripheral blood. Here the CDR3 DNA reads TGTGCCAGCAGTGAAGCTTTCGGGGGGGCTACCTCCTACGAGCAGTACTTC. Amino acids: CASSEAFGGATSYEQYF.